Following are 26 T cell receptor beta chains from one sample sequenced in a study of T cell responses to AZD1222 COVID-19 vaccine. Only in-frame clones appear in the TCRdb table, and some are missing; sequencing was by immunoSEQ multiplex PCR. The sample yields 75,000 to 85,000 clones, 87% seen once. Sequencing was performed on peripheral blood, taken on day 0 of AZD1222 vaccination. The receptor set was obtained from an adult in good health.

This chain connects TRBV19 to TRBJ1-1; the D gene is possibly TRBD1 (6 bases). This CDR3 spans 13 amino acids. Germline V lookup: CDR1 LNHDA, CDR2 SQIVND (reference sequence). Trimming stripped 6 bases from V and 0 bases from J, with 8 bases between. CDR3 in amino acids: CASSGQLNTEAFF. CDR3 coding DNA: TGTGCCAGTAGCGGACAGCTGAACACTGAAGCTTTCTTT.

The genes are TRBV2 and TRBJ1-1; D gene ambiguous. V was shortened by 10 bases and J by 1 base, with 7 bases between the two germline ends. Germline V gene data show CDR1 as SNHLY and CDR2 as FYNNEI. The CDR3 is 11 residues long. The chain's CDR3 is CATGGNTEAFF. In DNA form, the CDR3 reads TGTGCCACCGGAGGGAACACTGAAGCTTTCTTT.

This rearrangement joins TRBV19 to TRBJ2-1; 7 nucleotides match TRBD2. CDR1 and CDR2 from the germline V gene are LNHDA and SQIVND (reference sequence). Trimming removed 11 bases from V and 0 bases from J; junction bases left unmatched: 7. The CDR3 has 14 residues. CDR3 in DNA: TGTGCCGCAGCGACTAGCAACTCCTACAATGAGCAGTTCTTC. Its translation: CAAATSNSYNEQFF.

The CDR3 DNA follows: TGTGCCAGCAGTGATCCCCGCCGGGACCCTCGGGAGCAGTACTTC. As protein: CASSDPRRDPREQYF. V is TRBV6-1 and J is TRBJ2-7; perhaps D is TRBD1 or TRBD2 (5 bases each). Germline CDR1 and CDR2: MNHNS and SASEGT. The CDR3 has 15 amino acids. V was trimmed by 3 bases and J by 7 bases, leaving 19 bases between them.

The chain carries TRBV5-1 and TRBJ2-3; D is ambiguous. Germline V CDR1 and CDR2: SGHRS, YFSETQ. The CDR3 is 14 amino acids. Trimming took 3 bases from V and 2 from J, leaving 10 bases between them. The CDR3 spells CASSSLTDTDTQYF. CDR3 in DNA: TGCGCCAGCAGCTCCCTCACGGACACAGATACGCAGTATTTT.

This clone appeared once. J is TRBJ2-7 and V is TRBV4-2, with D uncertain. CDR3 length equals 14 residues. Germline V gene sequence: CDR1 LGHNA, CDR2 YNFKEQ. Trimming took off 1 base at V and 1 base at J, with 8 bases between the two ends. The chain's CDR3 is CASSQVGVSYEQYF. CDR3 bases: TGTGCCAGCAGCCAAGTTGGCGTTTCCTACGAGCAGTACTTC.

The rearrangement links TRBV19 to TRBJ2-1, with 10 positions matching TRBD1. The CDR3 spans 17 residues. Germline CDR1 reads LNHDA; CDR2 reads SQIVND (reference sequence). The V gene end was trimmed by 6 bases and the J gene end by 2 bases; junction bases not matched to a gene: 10. The CDR3 loop reads CASSNIQGQGTYNEQFF. The CDR3 region has the DNA TGTGCCAGTAGCAATATCCAGGGACAGGGGACCTACAATGAGCAGTTCTTC.

This clone has more than one count but fewer than ten. The chain joins TRBV7-3 to TRBJ1-5; 8 bases line up with TRBD1. The CDR3 runs 13 residues. Per the germline V gene, CDR1 is SGHTA and CDR2 is FQGTGA. The V and J ends lost 5 bases and 6 bases, in that order; junction bases with no gene match: 3. CDR3 sequence: CASSPDRGQPQHF. CDR3 in DNA: TGTGCCAGCAGCCCCGACAGGGGTCAGCCCCAGCATTTT.

This clone showed up just once. This rearrangement joins TRBV25-1 to TRBJ1-2; TRBD1 agrees at 7 bases. The length of the CDR3 is 13 residues. V lost 6 bases and J lost 4; bases outside the gene matches: 5. Germline CDR1 and CDR2: MGHDK and SYGVNS. The CDR3 nucleotides read TGTGCCAGCAGAGGACAGGCTACCTATGGCTACACCTTC. Translated, it gives CASRGQATYGYTF.

The chain employs TRBV9 and TRBJ2-3; D is unresolved. This CDR3 has 15 residues. The ends were cut back, 0 bases at V and 2 bases at J, with 10 bases in the middle. In germline, CDR1 is SGDLS, CDR2 YYNGEE. The DNA of the CDR3 is TGTGCCAGCAGCGTAGGAGGCGGACCCACAGATACGCAGTATTTT. Its translation: CASSVGGGPTDTQYF.

Turning to this clone: Other nucleotide sequences in the sample specify the same CDR3. This chain links TRBV9 with TRBJ1-1; no firm D call. V was clipped by 4 bases and J by 1 base, with 8 bases between them. Looked up from germline, CDR1 is SGDLS and CDR2 is YYNGEE. The CDR3 is made up of 13 amino acids. The DNA of the CDR3 is TGTGCCAGCAGCTCCAGGTGGAACACTGAAGCTTTCTTT. Its protein is CASSSRWNTEAFF.

The chain has TRBV9 and TRBJ2-3, with TRBD1 matching 8 bases. From germline, CDR1 is SGDLS and CDR2 YYNGEE. Trimming cost V 4 bases and J 3 bases; bases outside gene matches: 4. The CDR3 length is 14 residues. For the CDR3, the DNA is TGTGCCAGCAGCCTGAGACAGGGGACAGATACGCAGTATTTT. It translates to CASSLRQGTDTQYF.

This clone was seen just once. The CDR3 region is CASSIENRGMETQYF. The CDR3 bases are TGTGCCAGCAGCATCGAAAACAGGGGGATGGAGACCCAGTACTTC. The V call is TRBV11-3, the J call TRBJ2-5; 8 nucleotides line up with TRBD1. Germline CDR1 SGHNT, CDR2 YENEEA. The CDR3 is 15 amino acids. J was trimmed by 5 bases and V by 5 bases; bases with no gene match: 10.

J is TRBJ1-1 and V is TRBV20-1; 10 bases fit TRBD1. The V segment lost 3 bases and the J segment 1 base; nucleotides outside the gene matches: 11. Looked up from germline, CDR1 is DFQATT and CDR2 is SNEGSKA (reference sequence). This CDR3 has 17 residues. The CDR3: CSASAGTGALGNTEAFF. The CDR3 DNA reads as TGCAGTGCTAGTGCCGGGACAGGGGCCTTGGGGAACACTGAAGCTTTCTTT.

The V gene is TRBV9, the J gene TRBJ1-4; D not resolved. The CDR3 has 15 residues. The V gene lost 1 base and the J gene lost 1 base, with 8 bases spanning the gap. The germline gives CDR1 SGDLS, CDR2 YYNGEE. The CDR3 DNA follows: TGTGCCAGCAGCGTATCCGCACGAACTAATGAAAAACTGTTTTTT. Amino acid sequence: CASSVSARTNEKLFF.

The gene calls are TRBV2 and TRBJ2-7; 9 positions agree with TRBD1. The CDR3 consists of 14 residues. In germline, CDR1 is SNHLY, CDR2 FYNNEI. V lost 5 bases and J lost 3; bases outside the gene matches: 5. The CDR3 DNA is TGTGCCAGCAGTTTCCGGGACAGGGACTACGAGCAGTACTTC. This codes for CASSFRDRDYEQYF.

The CDR3 reads CASSSGRIYEQYF. Here the CDR3 DNA reads TGTGCCAGCAGCTCGGGACGGATCTACGAGCAGTACTTC. The chain joins TRBV7-9 to TRBJ2-7; D possibly matches TRBD1 or TRBD2 (5 bases each). V was shortened by 4 bases and J by 3 bases, with 10 bases between the two germline ends. The germline V gene encodes CDR1 SEHNR and CDR2 FQNEAQ (reference sequence). The length of the CDR3 is 13 residues.

J is TRBJ1-1 and V is TRBV12-3 or TRBV12-4; tentative D call: TRBD1 (6 bases). V was cut by 6 bases and J by 11 bases, with 16 bases left in between. CDR3 length: 12 amino acids. The CDR3 DNA reads TGTGCCAGCAGCTTAACTACAGGGAGGGCTTTCTTT. Protein product: CASSLTTGRAFF.

The chain links TRBV20-1 to TRBJ2-7; tentatively, D is TRBD1 (5 bases). This CDR3 region has 14 residues. V was clipped by 4 bases and J by 3 bases, with 16 bases between them. Germline V gene lookup returns CDR1 DFQATT and CDR2 SNEGSKA (reference sequence). CDR3 nucleotides: TGCAGTGCTAATGAAGGGGCCCCCCGCTACGAGCAGTACTTC. Translated, it gives CSANEGAPRYEQYF.

The rearrangement links TRBV18 to TRBJ2-1; 8 bases fit TRBD1. After removal of 1 base from V and 4 bases from J, the junction contained 3 bases not matched to a gene. CDR3 size: 15 residues. Germline CDR1 KGHSH, CDR2 LQKENI. The CDR3 sequence is CASSPRGQDYNEQFF. The DNA of the CDR3 is TGTGCCAGCTCACCACGGGGACAGGATTACAATGAGCAGTTCTTC.

The genes are TRBV2 and TRBJ1-4, with 7 nucleotides matching TRBD1. The ends lost 3 bases at V and 7 bases at J; junction bases unmatched: 5. The CDR3 extends over 14 amino acids. CDR1 is SNHLY, CDR2 FYNNEI, per germline. This CDR3 is CASSEDRSIEKLFF. DNA for the CDR3: TGTGCCAGCAGTGAGGACAGGTCAATTGAAAAACTGTTTTTT. Together with reference TRBV2 and TRBJ1-4, the CDR3 gives the full variable domain: EPEVTQTPSHQVTQMGQEVILRCVPISNHLYFYWYRQILGQKVEFLVSFYNNEISEKSEIFDDQFSVERPDGSNFTLKIRSTKLEDSAMYFCASSEDRSIEKLFFGSGTQLSVL.

A note on this clone: At one end the junction does not follow the germline gene, possibly because of a read error. The V call is TRBV7-2, the J call TRBJ2-7; 10 nucleotides agree with TRBD1. Looked up from germline, CDR1 is SGHTA and CDR2 is FQGNSA. The CDR3 loop spans 16 amino acids. The CDR3 spells CASSLAPGQGKYEQYF. In nucleotides, the CDR3 is TGTGCCAGCAGCCTAGCTCCGGGACAGGGGAAGTACGAGCAGTACTTC.

The chain recombines TRBV11-3 with TRBJ2-4, with 16 bases fitting TRBD2. Germline V gene sequence: CDR1 SGHNT, CDR2 YENEEA. V was pared by 4 bases and J by 8 bases, with 14 bases of the junction left unmatched. CDR3 length equals 19 residues. CDR3 coding DNA: TGTGCCAGCAGCTCGTTCTCCGGGACTAGCGGGAGGGCCGGATACATTCAGTACTTC. Its protein is CASSSFSGTSGRAGYIQYF.

The chain employs TRBV6-5 and TRBJ1-5; TRBD1 is a possible D gene (6 bases). This CDR3 has 13 residues. V was pared by 7 bases and J by 7 bases, with 14 bases between. The germline gives CDR1 MNHEY, CDR2 SVGAGI. CDR3 sequence: CASNGQSGQPQHF. The CDR3 DNA sequence: TGTGCCAGCAACGGACAGTCTGGGCAGCCCCAGCATTTT.

The chain combines TRBV7-2 with TRBJ2-2, with 10 nucleotides matching TRBD2. The CDR3 sequence is 18 residues long. In germline, CDR1 is SGHTA, CDR2 FQGNSA. V was clipped by 3 bases and J by 6 bases; unmatched bases: 13. As DNA, the CDR3 is TGTGCCAGCAGCTTGACCCCAAATCTAGCGGGAGCGGCCGGGGAGCTGTTTTTT. This gives the protein CASSLTPNLAGAAGELFF.

The chain combines TRBV4-3 with TRBJ1-3; weak D call: TRBD1 (6 bases). The CDR3 loop spans 18 amino acids. V shed 0 bases and J shed 0 bases, with 15 bases lying between them. Germline-derived CDR1 and CDR2 are LGHNA and YSLEER. CDR3 amino acids: CASSQEGGGLDSGNTIYF. In DNA, the CDR3 is TGCGCCAGCAGCCAAGAAGGGGGAGGACTTGACTCTGGAAACACCATATATTTT.